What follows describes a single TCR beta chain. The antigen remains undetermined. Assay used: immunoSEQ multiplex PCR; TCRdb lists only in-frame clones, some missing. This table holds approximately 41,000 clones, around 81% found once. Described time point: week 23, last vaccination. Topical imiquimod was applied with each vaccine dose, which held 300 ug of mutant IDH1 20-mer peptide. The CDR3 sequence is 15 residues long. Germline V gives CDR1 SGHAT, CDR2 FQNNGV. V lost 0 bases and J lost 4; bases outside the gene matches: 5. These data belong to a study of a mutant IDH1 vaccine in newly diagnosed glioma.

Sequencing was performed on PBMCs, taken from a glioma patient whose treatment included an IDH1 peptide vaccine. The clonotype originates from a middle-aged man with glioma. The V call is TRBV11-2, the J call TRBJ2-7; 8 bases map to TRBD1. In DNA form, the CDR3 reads TGTGCCAGCAGCTTAGAGTCAGGGGGCGGATACGAGCAGTACTTC. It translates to CASSLESGGGYEQYF.